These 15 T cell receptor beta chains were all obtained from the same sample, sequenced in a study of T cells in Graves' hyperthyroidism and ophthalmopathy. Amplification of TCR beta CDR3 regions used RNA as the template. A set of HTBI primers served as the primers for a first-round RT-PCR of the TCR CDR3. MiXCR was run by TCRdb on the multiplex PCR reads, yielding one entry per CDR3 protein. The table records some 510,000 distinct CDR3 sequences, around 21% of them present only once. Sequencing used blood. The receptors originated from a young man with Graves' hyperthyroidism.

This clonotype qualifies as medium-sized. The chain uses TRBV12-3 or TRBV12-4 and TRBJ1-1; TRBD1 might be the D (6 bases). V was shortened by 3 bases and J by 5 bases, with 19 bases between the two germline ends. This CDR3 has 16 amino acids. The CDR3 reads CASSFRLRGWETEAFF. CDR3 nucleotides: TGTGCCAGCAGTTTCCGACTCAGGGGATGGGAGACTGAAGCTTTCTTT.

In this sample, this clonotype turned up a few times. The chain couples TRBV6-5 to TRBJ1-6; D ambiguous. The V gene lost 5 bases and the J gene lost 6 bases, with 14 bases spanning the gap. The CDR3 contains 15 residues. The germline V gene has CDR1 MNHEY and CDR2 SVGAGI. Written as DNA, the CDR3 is TGTGCCAGCAGTCTAATCGCCTATGGTAATTCACCCCTCCACTTT. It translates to CASSLIAYGNSPLHF.

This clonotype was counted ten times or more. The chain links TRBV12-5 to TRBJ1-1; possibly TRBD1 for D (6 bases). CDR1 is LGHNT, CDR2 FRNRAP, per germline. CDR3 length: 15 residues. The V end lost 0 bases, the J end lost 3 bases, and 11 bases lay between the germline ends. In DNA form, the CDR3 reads TGTGCTAGTGGTTTGGTCACAGGGCTCGACACTGAAGCTTTCTTT. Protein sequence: CASGLVTGLDTEAFF.

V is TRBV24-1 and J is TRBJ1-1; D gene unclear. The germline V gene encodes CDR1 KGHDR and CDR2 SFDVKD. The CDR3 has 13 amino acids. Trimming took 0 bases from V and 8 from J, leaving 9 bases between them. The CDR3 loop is CATSDLRFGEAFF. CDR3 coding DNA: TGTGCCACCAGTGATTTGCGTTTTGGGGAAGCTTTCTTT.

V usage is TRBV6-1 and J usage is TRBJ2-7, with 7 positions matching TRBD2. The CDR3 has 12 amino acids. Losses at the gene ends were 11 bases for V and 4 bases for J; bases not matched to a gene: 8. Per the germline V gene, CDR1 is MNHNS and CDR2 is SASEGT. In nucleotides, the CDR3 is TGTGCCGGGGGGGGTATGCCATACGAGCAGTACTTC. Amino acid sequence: CAGGGMPYEQYF.

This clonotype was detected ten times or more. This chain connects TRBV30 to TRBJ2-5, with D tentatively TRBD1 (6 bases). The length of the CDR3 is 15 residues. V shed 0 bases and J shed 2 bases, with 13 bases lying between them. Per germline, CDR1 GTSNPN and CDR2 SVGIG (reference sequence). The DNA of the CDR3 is TGTGCCTGGAGTGTTCAGGGGCCCCGACAAGAGACCCAGTACTTC. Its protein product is CAWSVQGPRQETQYF.

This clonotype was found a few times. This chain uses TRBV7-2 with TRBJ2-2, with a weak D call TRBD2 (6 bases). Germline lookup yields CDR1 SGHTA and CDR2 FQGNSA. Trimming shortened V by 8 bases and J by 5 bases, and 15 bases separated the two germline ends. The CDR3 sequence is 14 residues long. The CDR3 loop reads CASYTSWRTGELFF. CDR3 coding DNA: TGTGCCAGCTATACTAGCTGGAGAACCGGGGAGCTGTTTTTT.

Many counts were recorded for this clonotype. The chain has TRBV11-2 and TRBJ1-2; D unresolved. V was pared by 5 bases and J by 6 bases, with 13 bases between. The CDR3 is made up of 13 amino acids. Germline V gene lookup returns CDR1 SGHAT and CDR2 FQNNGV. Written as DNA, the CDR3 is TGTGCCAGCAGCGGAGGCAGTCGGGATGGCTACACCTTC. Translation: CASSGGSRDGYTF.

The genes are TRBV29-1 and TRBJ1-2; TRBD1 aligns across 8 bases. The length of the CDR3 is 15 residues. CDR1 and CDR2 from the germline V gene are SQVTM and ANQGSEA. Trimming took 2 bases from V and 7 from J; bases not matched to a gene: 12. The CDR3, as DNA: TGCAGCGTTGAAAAGGAGAGGACAGGGAGGGGTGGCTACACCTTC. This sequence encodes CSVEKERTGRGGYTF.

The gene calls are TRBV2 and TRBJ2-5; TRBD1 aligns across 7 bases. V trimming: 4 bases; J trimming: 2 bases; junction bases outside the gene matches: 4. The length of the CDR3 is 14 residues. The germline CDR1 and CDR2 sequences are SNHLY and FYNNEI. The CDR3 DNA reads TGTGCCAGCAGTGGGGGCAGGGGGCAAGAGACCCAGTACTTC. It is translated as CASSGGRGQETQYF.

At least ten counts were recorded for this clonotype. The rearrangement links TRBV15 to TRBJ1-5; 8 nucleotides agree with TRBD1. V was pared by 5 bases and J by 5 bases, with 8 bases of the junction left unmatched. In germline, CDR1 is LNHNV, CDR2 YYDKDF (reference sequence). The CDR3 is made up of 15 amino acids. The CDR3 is CATSAWTGSYQPQHF. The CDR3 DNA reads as TGTGCCACCAGCGCCTGGACAGGGTCGTATCAGCCCCAGCATTTT.

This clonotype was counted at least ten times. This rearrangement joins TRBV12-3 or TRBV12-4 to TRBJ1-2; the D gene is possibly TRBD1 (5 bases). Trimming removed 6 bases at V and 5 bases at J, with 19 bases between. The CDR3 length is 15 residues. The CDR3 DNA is TGTGCCAGCAGCGTAATGTTGGGGCAGAGATATGGCTACACCTTC. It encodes CASSVMLGQRYGYTF.

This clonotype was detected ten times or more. The DNA for the CDR3 is TGTGCCAGCAGTTTACAAGGGGAGGCTCAGCCCCAGCATTTT. This encodes CASSLQGEAQPQHF. This chain links TRBV12-3 or TRBV12-4 with TRBJ1-5; possible D gene TRBD1, 5 bases. CDR3 length equals 14 residues. V lost 2 bases and J lost 6, with 11 bases in between.

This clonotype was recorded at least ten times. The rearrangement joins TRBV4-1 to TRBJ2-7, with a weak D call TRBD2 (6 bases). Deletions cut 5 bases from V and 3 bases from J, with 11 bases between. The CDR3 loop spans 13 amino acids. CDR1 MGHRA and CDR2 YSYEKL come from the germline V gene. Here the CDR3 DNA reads TGCGCCAGCAGCTCGGACTACCTCTACGAGCAGTACTTC. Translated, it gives CASSSDYLYEQYF.

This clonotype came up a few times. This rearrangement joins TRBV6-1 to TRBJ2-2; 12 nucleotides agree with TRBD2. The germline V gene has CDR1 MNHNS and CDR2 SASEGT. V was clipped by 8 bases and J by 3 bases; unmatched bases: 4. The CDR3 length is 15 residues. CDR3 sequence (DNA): TGTGCCAGCGACCTAGCGGGAGGGGACACCGGGGAGCTGTTTTTT. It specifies CASDLAGGDTGELFF.